The 31 T cell receptor beta chains in this list originate from one sample, sequenced in a study of regulatory and conventional T cells in RAG deficiency. Blood CD4+ CD25-high CD127-low regulatory T cells supplied the genomic DNA template. TCRdb's copy holds only in-frame clones and misses some; the assay was immunoSEQ multiplex PCR. Of under 20,000 clones detected, 87% appear once; the ten largest clones hold over 1.3%. These data were likewise used in another study, on regulatory T cells. That source reports: Primers: 52 TRBV forward and 13 TRBJ reverse.

Sequenced: Tregs sorted from blood. The receptors were sampled from a human donor in good health.

By sample fraction, this clone is large (0.1 to 1%). The chain carries TRBV5-8 and TRBJ1-3; D call uncertain. Trimming removed 4 bases at V and 0 bases at J, with 11 bases between. Germline V lookup: CDR1 SGHTS, CDR2 YDEGEE. The CDR3 is 15 residues long. CDR3 DNA sequence: TGTGCCAGCAGCGACTACCGGTTCTCTGGAAACACCATATATTTT. Protein sequence: CASSDYRFSGNTIYF.

CDR3 in amino acids: CASSGRITGEKLFF. CDR3 DNA sequence: TGTGCCAGCAGTGGCAGAATAACGGGAGAAAAACTGTTTTTT. The J gene is TRBJ1-4, the V gene TRBV2; D call uncertain. V was cut by 4 bases and J by 8 bases, with 14 bases left in between. The CDR3 has 14 amino acids. Germline loops: CDR1 SNHLY, CDR2 FYNNEI.

To note about this clone: At one boundary the junction diverges from the germline segment, which might be a read error. The gene calls are TRBV18 and TRBJ2-7; 10 nucleotides line up with TRBD1. There are 15 residues in the CDR3. The germline V gene has CDR1 KGHSH and CDR2 LQKENI. The CDR3 is CASSSPDRGKREQYF. CDR3 nucleotides: TGTGCCAGCTCATCACCGGACAGGGGGAAGCGGGAGCAGTACTTC.

The V call is TRBV28, the J call TRBJ2-3; perhaps TRBD2 as D (7 bases). Germline CDR1 reads MDHEN; CDR2 reads SYDVKM. V lost 6 bases, J lost 3 bases, and 16 bases lay in between. The CDR3 extends over 15 amino acids. CDR3 sequence: CASRPVGGETDTQYF. The CDR3 DNA reads TGTGCCAGCAGACCCGTAGGGGGGGAAACAGATACGCAGTATTTT.

The rearrangement joins TRBV19 to TRBJ2-1; 12 bases match TRBD2. Germline CDR1 is LNHDA and CDR2 is SQIVND (reference sequence). The CDR3 consists of 18 residues. Losses at the gene ends were 3 bases for V and 6 bases for J; bases not matched to a gene: 12. This chain's CDR3 is CASSIRPSGGAQGNEQFF. CDR3 DNA: TGTGCCAGTAGTATCAGACCTAGCGGGGGGGCCCAAGGCAATGAGCAGTTCTTC.

This chain joins TRBV29-1 and TRBJ2-5; no firm D call. The germline CDR1 and CDR2 sequences are SQVTM and ANQGSEA. The ends were cut back, 4 bases at V and 2 bases at J, with 11 bases in the middle. CDR3 size: 13 residues. Here the CDR3 reads CSVVSPIQETQYF. DNA for the CDR3: TGCAGCGTTGTTTCCCCGATTCAAGAGACCCAGTACTTC.

The rearrangement links TRBV2 to TRBJ1-2; the D gene is possibly TRBD1 (5 bases). CDR1 and CDR2 from the germline V gene are SNHLY and FYNNEI. The ends were cut back, 5 bases at V and 1 base at J, with 8 bases in the middle. This CDR3 region has 13 residues. CDR3 sequence reads: CASSRDRNYGYTF. Here the CDR3 DNA reads TGTGCCAGCAGTCGGGACCGTAACTATGGCTACACCTTC.

The chain joins TRBV9 to TRBJ1-1; 10 bases agree with TRBD1. Trimming cost V 3 bases and J 3 bases; bases outside gene matches: 14. Germline CDR1 reads SGDLS; CDR2 reads YYNGEE. The CDR3 sequence is 18 residues long. The chain's CDR3 is CASSASTGGVFMDTEAFF. The CDR3 DNA reads as TGTGCCAGCAGCGCCTCGACAGGGGGCGTTTTTATGGACACTGAAGCTTTCTTT.

J is TRBJ1-2 and V is TRBV29-1; 11 bases are shared with TRBD1. This CDR3 has 15 amino acids. The V and J ends lost 6 bases and 8 bases, in that order; junction bases with no gene match: 14. Per the germline V gene, CDR1 is SQVTM and CDR2 is ANQGSEA. The CDR3 reads CSVARLTGTGGGYTF. As DNA, the CDR3 is TGCAGCGTCGCCCGATTAACCGGGACAGGGGGGGGCTACACCTTC.

This clone has only one observation. The V call is TRBV6-1, the J call TRBJ2-4, with D maybe TRBD2 (5 bases). CDR3 length: 15 residues. Germline loops: CDR1 MNHNS, CDR2 SASEGT. Trimming took off 6 bases at V and 2 bases at J, with 14 bases between the two ends. This CDR3 is CASSPLGVSKNIQYF. The CDR3 DNA follows: TGTGCCAGCAGCCCACTCGGGGTGTCCAAAAACATTCAGTACTTC.

This clone was recorded a few times. This chain links TRBV6-1 with TRBJ1-5; D possibly corresponds to TRBD1 (6 bases). CDR3 length equals 12 residues. Trimming took 8 bases from V and 7 from J, leaving 12 bases between them. In germline, CDR1 is MNHNS, CDR2 SASEGT. DNA of the CDR3: TGTGCCAGCGATAGGGGGACACAGCCCCAGCATTTT. Protein: CASDRGTQPQHF.

This sequence joins TRBV19 and TRBJ1-5; D is undetermined. The V gene lost 6 bases and the J gene lost 0 bases, with 12 bases spanning the gap. The germline V gene has CDR1 LNHDA and CDR2 SQIVND (reference sequence). The CDR3 spans 15 residues. CDR3: CASRPQVYSNQPQHF. DNA of the CDR3: TGTGCCAGTAGACCTCAGGTCTATAGCAATCAGCCCCAGCATTTT.

V and J are TRBV5-5 and TRBJ1-2; TRBD1 is a possible D gene (6 bases). Deletions cut 5 bases from V and 1 base from J, with 18 bases between. The CDR3 has 16 amino acids. CDR1 is SGHKS, CDR2 YYEKEE, per germline (reference sequence). The CDR3 spells CASSPGGGPFNYGYTF. CDR3 DNA: TGTGCCAGCAGTCCCGGCGGGGGGCCTTTTAACTATGGCTACACCTTC.

The chain recombines TRBV7-8 with TRBJ2-3; D is tentatively TRBD1 or TRBD2 (5 bases each). CDR1 is SGHVS, CDR2 FQNEAQ, per germline. There are 16 residues in the CDR3. The V and J ends lost 5 bases and 2 bases respectively, with 17 bases between them. The CDR3 reads CASSRWGADNTDTQYF. The CDR3 DNA reads TGTGCCAGCAGCCGGTGGGGAGCGGACAACACAGATACGCAGTATTTT.

The V call is TRBV18, the J call TRBJ2-1, with TRBD2 matching over 10 bases. This CDR3 is built from 16 residues. Germline CDR1 is KGHSH and CDR2 is LQKENI. With V trimmed by 4 bases and J by 6 bases, 9 bases remained unmatched. CDR3 region: CASSLYSGRSVNEQFF. The CDR3 coding sequence is TGTGCCAGCTCACTCTATAGCGGGAGGTCTGTCAATGAGCAGTTCTTC.

The chain has TRBV7-9 and TRBJ2-1; D possibly corresponds to TRBD2 (6 bases). Germline V CDR1 and CDR2: SEHNR, FQNEAQ (reference sequence). The CDR3 is 16 residues long. V gave up 5 bases and J gave up 8 bases, with 22 bases separating them. The CDR3 protein is CASSPLGGRIEHEQFF. As DNA, the CDR3 is TGTGCCAGCAGCCCCCTGGGTGGGAGGATTGAACATGAGCAGTTCTTC.

The chain recombines TRBV9 with TRBJ2-1; a possible D gene is TRBD1 (6 bases). CDR1 and CDR2 from the germline V gene are SGDLS and YYNGEE. The CDR3 has 16 amino acids. Trimming left V 0 bases short and J 6 bases short, with 16 bases between. In DNA form, the CDR3 reads TGTGCCAGCAGCGTAGGAGGACAGCTAAGTGGCAATGAGCAGTTCTTC. This gives the protein CASSVGGQLSGNEQFF.

The V gene is TRBV5-4, the J gene TRBJ2-3; D uncertain. CDR3 size: 12 residues. Deletions cut 5 bases from V and 0 bases from J, with 4 bases between. Germline values: CDR1 SGHNT, CDR2 YYREEE (reference sequence). The CDR3 region is CASRGSTDTQYF. The CDR3 DNA follows: TGTGCCAGCAGGGGTAGCACAGATACGCAGTATTTT.

This chain uses TRBV14 with TRBJ1-1, with D perhaps TRBD1 (6 bases). Germline V lookup: CDR1 SGHDN, CDR2 FVKESK. With 0 bases removed from V and 0 bases from J, the gap between germline ends came to 11 bases. This CDR3 is built from 16 residues. The CDR3 DNA reads as TGTGCCAGCAGCCAAGACTTGGGACATTTGAACACTGAAGCTTTCTTT. As protein: CASSQDLGHLNTEAFF.

The chain uses TRBV18 and TRBJ1-5, with D perhaps matching TRBD1 (5 bases). This CDR3 spans 15 amino acids. The germline V gene encodes CDR1 KGHSH and CDR2 LQKENI. The V end was cut by 8 bases, the J end by 2 bases, with 16 bases between. The CDR3 sequence: CASRGGKEGNQPQHF. In DNA form, the CDR3 reads TGTGCCAGCCGTGGGGGGAAAGAGGGCAATCAGCCCCAGCATTTT. Supplemented by reference TRBV18 and TRBJ1-5, the full variable domain reads NAGVMQNPRHLVRRRGQEARLRCSPMKGHSHVYWYRQLPEEGLKFMVYLQKENIIDESGMPKERFSAEFPKEGPSILRIQQVVRGDSAAYFCASRGGKEGNQPQHFGDGTRLSIL.

V and J are TRBV10-2 and TRBJ2-7, with TRBD1 matching over 7 bases. The CDR3 is 14 amino acids. Germline V gives CDR1 WSHSY, CDR2 SAAADI. V trimming: 0 bases; J trimming: 6 bases; junction bases outside the gene matches: 5. As DNA, the CDR3 is TGCGCCAGCAGTGAGTCCGGACAGGCAGCCGAGCAGTACTTC. This encodes CASSESGQAAEQYF.

The chain uses TRBV5-4 and TRBJ2-3; D may correspond to TRBD1 or TRBD2 (6 bases each). V gave up 4 bases and J gave up 5 bases, with 20 bases separating them. Germline V gives CDR1 SGHNT, CDR2 YYREEE (reference sequence). This CDR3 has 16 residues. CDR3 nucleotide sequence: TGTGCCAGCAGCACGGGGGCCATCCAGTCGGGAGATACGCAGTATTTT. It yields the protein CASSTGAIQSGDTQYF.

The V call is TRBV5-1, the J call TRBJ1-1; 9 bases are shared with TRBD1. Trimming cost V 1 base and J 7 bases; bases outside gene matches: 5. CDR3 length: 14 amino acids. The germline gives CDR1 SGHRS, CDR2 YFSETQ. The CDR3 DNA is TGCGCCAGCAGCTTGAGGGGACAGGGCCTTGAAGCTTTCTTT. Translating gives CASSLRGQGLEAFF.

This clone came up once. The chain couples TRBV7-3 to TRBJ2-3; 8 nucleotides line up with TRBD2. Unmatched junction bases numbered 9, after V lost 2 bases and J lost 5 bases. The CDR3 sequence is 16 residues long. Per the germline V gene, CDR1 is SGHTA and CDR2 is FQGTGA. The CDR3: CASSLSPGGPGDTQYF. For the CDR3, the DNA is TGTGCCAGCAGCTTATCTCCGGGGGGGCCTGGAGATACGCAGTATTTT.

CDR3 DNA sequence: TGCAGCGTTGATGGCCCAGGCCATAGCGGGGGGACCAAAAGAAATGAGCAGTTCTTC. Translating it yields CSVDGPGHSGGTKRNEQFF. The chain has TRBV29-1 and TRBJ2-1; the match to TRBD2 covers 10 bases. J was trimmed by 7 bases and V by 3 bases; bases with no gene match: 21. Germline CDR1 is SQVTM and CDR2 is ANQGSEA. CDR3 size: 19 residues.

The rearrangement uses TRBV7-8 and TRBJ1-5, with 7 bases aligning to TRBD1. The CDR3 length is 14 residues. Germline V gives CDR1 SGHVS, CDR2 FQNEAQ. V trimming: 5 bases; J trimming: 3 bases; junction bases outside the gene matches: 4. The CDR3 DNA is TGTGCCAGCAGCCTGGGACAGCTCAATCAGCCCCAGCATTTT. It encodes CASSLGQLNQPQHF.

The chain combines TRBV9 with TRBJ1-1; 7 bases match TRBD1. CDR1 is SGDLS, CDR2 YYNGEE, per germline. The CDR3 extends over 14 amino acids. Trimming cost V 0 bases and J 7 bases; bases outside gene matches: 6. CDR3 DNA: TGTGCCAGCAGCGTAGGAATTGGGACAGATGAAGCTTTCTTT. Encoded protein: CASSVGIGTDEAFF.

The chain joins TRBV9 to TRBJ2-5; tentatively, D is TRBD2 (6 bases). The CDR3 consists of 15 residues. V was cut by 0 bases and J by 2 bases, with 11 bases left in between. In germline, CDR1 is SGDLS, CDR2 YYNGEE. This CDR3 reads CASSVGVRGQETQYF. The CDR3 nucleotides read TGTGCCAGCAGCGTAGGGGTTCGGGGGCAAGAGACCCAGTACTTC.

The chain is built from TRBV5-1 and TRBJ2-7; 7 bases map to TRBD1. The CDR3 length is 14 residues. Germline V gene sequence: CDR1 SGHRS, CDR2 YFSETQ. Germline trimming cut 5 bases from V and 0 bases from J; bases unmatched to any gene: 5. CDR3 loop: CASSYDRVSYEQYF. CDR3 coding DNA: TGCGCCAGCAGTTACGACAGGGTCTCCTACGAGCAGTACTTC.

This chain uses TRBV7-8 with TRBJ2-5, with 10 nucleotides matching TRBD1. With V trimmed by 6 bases and J by 5 bases, 9 bases remained unmatched. The CDR3 contains 15 residues. CDR1 is SGHVS and CDR2 is FQNEAQ in the germline V gene. CDR3 amino acids: CASSPTGTGEETQYF. CDR3 coding DNA: TGTGCCAGCAGTCCGACCGGGACAGGGGAGGAGACCCAGTACTTC.

The chain couples TRBV7-8 to TRBJ2-7; D is possibly TRBD2 (5 bases). Germline V gives CDR1 SGHVS, CDR2 FQNEAQ. There are 17 residues in the CDR3. The ends were cut back, 5 bases at V and 0 bases at J, with 20 bases in the middle. CDR3 protein: CASSRGGFDLSSYEQYF. CDR3 in DNA: TGTGCCAGCAGCCGCGGAGGCTTTGACTTAAGCTCCTACGAGCAGTACTTC.